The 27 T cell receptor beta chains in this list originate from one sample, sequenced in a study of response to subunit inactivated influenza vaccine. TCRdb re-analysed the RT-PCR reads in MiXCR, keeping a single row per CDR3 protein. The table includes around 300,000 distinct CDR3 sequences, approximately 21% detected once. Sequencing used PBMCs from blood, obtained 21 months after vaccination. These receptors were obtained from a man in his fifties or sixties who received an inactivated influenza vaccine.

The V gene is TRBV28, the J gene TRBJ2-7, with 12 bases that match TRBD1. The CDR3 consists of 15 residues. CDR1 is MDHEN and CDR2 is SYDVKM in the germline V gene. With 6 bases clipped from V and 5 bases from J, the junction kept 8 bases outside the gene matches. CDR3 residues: CASRNSGTGGHEQYF. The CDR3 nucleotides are TGTGCCAGCAGAAACTCCGGGACAGGGGGCCACGAGCAGTACTTC. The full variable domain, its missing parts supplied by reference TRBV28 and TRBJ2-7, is DVKVTQSSRYLVKRTGEKVFLECVQDMDHENMFWYRQDPGLGLRLIYFSYDVKMKEKGDIPEGYSVSREKKERFSLILESASTNQTSMYLCASRNSGTGGHEQYFGPGTRLTVT.

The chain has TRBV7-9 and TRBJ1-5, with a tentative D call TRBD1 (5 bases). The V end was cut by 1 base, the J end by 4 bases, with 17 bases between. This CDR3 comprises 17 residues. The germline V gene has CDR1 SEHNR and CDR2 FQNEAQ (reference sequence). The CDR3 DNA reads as TGTGCCAGCAGCTTAGTCCGGGGCGTATCGGAGAATCAGCCCCAGCATTTT. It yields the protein CASSLVRGVSENQPQHF.

CDR3 region: CASSLSPGSGAEAFF. DNA for the CDR3: TGTGCCAGCAGTTTATCTCCAGGTTCGGGGGCTGAAGCTTTCTTT. V usage is TRBV12-3 or TRBV12-4 and J usage is TRBJ1-1, with D perhaps matching TRBD1 (5 bases). The CDR3 contains 15 residues. V was cut by 2 bases and J by 6 bases, with 16 bases left in between.

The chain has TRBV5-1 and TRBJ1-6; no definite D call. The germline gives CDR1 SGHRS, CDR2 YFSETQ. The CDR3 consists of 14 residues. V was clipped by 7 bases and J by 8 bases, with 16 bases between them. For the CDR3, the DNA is TGCGCCAGCGCCCTATCTGAACCTGATTCACCCCTCCACTTT. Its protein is CASALSEPDSPLHF.

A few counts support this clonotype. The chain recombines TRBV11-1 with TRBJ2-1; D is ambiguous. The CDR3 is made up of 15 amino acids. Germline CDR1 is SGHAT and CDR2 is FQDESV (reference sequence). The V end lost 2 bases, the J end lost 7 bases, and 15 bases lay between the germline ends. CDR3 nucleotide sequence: TGTGCCAGCAGCTTAACTCCAATACGGCAGAATGAGCAGTTCTTC. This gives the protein CASSLTPIRQNEQFF. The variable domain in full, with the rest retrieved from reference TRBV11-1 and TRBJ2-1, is EAEVAQSPRYKITEKSQAVAFWCDPISGHATLYWYRQILGQGPELLVQFQDESVVDDSQLPKDRFSAERLKGVDSTLKIQPAELGDSAMYLCASSLTPIRQNEQFFGPGTRLTVL.

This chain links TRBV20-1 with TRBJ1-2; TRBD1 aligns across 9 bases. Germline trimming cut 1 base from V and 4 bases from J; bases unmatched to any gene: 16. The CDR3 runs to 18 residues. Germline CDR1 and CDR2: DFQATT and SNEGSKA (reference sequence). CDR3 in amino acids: CSARGTGTGRLGGYGYTF. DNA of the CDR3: TGCAGTGCTAGAGGTACCGGGACAGGGAGGCTCGGCGGCTATGGCTACACCTTC.

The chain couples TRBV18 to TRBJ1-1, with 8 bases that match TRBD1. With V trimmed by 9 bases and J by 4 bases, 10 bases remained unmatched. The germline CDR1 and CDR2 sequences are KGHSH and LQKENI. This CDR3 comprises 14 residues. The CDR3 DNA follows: TGTGCCAGTCGCCCGGACAGGGATGGCACTGAAGCTTTCTTT. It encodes CASRPDRDGTEAFF. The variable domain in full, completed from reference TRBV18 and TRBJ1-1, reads NAGVMQNPRHLVRRRGQEARLRCSPMKGHSHVYWYRQLPEEGLKFMVYLQKENIIDESGMPKERFSAEFPKEGPSILRIQQVVRGDSAAYFCASRPDRDGTEAFFGQGTRLTVV.

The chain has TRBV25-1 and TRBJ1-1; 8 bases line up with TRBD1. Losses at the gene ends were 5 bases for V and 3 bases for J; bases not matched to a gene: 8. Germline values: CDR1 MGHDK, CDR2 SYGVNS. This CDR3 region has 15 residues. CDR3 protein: CASSPRTGRDTEAFF. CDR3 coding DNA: TGTGCCAGCAGTCCTAGGACAGGGCGGGACACTGAAGCTTTCTTT.

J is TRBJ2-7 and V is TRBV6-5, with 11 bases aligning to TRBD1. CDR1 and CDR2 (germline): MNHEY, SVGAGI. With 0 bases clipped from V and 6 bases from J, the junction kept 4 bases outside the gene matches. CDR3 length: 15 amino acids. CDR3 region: CASSYSWTGGLEQYF. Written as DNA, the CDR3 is TGTGCCAGCAGTTACTCGTGGACAGGGGGCCTCGAGCAGTACTTC.

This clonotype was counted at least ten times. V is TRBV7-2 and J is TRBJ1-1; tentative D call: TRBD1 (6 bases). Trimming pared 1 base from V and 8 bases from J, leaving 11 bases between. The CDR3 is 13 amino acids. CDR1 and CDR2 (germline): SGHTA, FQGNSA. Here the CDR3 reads CASSLGSGTEAFF. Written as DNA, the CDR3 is TGTGCCAGCAGCTTAGGTTCAGGGACAGAAGCTTTCTTT.

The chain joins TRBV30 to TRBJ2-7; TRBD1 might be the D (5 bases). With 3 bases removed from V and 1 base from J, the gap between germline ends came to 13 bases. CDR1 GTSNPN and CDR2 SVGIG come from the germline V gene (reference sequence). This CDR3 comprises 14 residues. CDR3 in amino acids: CAWRRQSLSYEQYF. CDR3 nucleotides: TGTGCCTGGAGGCGACAGTCCTTATCCTACGAGCAGTACTTC.

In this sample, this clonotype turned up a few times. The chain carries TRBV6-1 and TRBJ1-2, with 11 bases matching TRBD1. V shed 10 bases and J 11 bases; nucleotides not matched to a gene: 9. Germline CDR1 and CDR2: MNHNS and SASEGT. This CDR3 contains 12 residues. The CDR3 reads CATRDRGIEYTF. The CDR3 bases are TGTGCCACACGGGACAGGGGGATCGAATACACCTTC.

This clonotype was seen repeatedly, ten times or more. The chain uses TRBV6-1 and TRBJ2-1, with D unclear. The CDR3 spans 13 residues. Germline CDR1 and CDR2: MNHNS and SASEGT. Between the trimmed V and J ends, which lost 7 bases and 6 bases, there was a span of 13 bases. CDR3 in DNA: TGTGCCAGCACCCGGTGGGGTTCCAATGAGCAGTTCTTC. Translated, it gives CASTRWGSNEQFF.

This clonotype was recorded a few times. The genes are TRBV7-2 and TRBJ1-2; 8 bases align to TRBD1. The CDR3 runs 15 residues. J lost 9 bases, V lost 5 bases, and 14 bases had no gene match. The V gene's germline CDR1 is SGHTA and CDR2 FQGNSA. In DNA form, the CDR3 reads TGTGCCAGCAGCCCCCTAGAGTGGACAGGGCTGCGCTACACCTTC. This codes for CASSPLEWTGLRYTF.

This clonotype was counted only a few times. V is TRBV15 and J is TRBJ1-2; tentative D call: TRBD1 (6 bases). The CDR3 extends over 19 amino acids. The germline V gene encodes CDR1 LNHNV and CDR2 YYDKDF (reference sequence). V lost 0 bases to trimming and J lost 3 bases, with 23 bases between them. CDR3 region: CATSRDRALSTGRDYGYTF. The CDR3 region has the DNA TGTGCCACCAGCAGAGATAGGGCCCTATCCACAGGGAGGGACTATGGCTACACCTTC.

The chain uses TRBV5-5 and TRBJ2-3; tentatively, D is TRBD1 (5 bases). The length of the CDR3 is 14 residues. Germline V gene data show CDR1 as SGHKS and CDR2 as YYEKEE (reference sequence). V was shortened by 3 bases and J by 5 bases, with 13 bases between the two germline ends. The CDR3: CASSSPQQGDTQYF. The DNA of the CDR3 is TGTGCCAGCAGCTCACCTCAGCAGGGAGATACGCAGTATTTT.

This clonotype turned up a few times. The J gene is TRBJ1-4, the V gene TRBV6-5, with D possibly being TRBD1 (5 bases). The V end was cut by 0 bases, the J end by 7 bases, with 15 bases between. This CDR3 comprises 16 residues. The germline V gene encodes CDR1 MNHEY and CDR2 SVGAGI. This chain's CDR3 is CASSYSNPGSSEKLFF. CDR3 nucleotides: TGTGCCAGCAGTTACTCGAATCCAGGGTCGAGTGAAAAACTGTTTTTT.

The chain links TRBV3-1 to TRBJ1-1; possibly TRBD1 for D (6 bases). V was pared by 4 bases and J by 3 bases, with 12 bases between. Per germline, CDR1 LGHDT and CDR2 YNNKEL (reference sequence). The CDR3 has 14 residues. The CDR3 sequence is CASSPRGGDTEAFF. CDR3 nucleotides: TGTGCCAGCAGCCCCAGGGGAGGCGACACTGAAGCTTTCTTT.

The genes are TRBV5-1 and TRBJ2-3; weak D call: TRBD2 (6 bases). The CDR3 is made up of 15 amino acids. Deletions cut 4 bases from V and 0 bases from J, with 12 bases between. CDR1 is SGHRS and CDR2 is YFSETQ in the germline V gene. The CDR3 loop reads CASSPYGTSTDTQYF. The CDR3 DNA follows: TGCGCCAGCAGCCCCTATGGGACTAGCACAGATACGCAGTATTTT.

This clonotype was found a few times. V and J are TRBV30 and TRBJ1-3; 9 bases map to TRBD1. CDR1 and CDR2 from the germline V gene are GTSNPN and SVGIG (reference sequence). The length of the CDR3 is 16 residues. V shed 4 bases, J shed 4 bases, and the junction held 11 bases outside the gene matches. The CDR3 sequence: CAWKRDRVLGGNTIYF. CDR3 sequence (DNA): TGTGCCTGGAAGCGGGACAGGGTGCTTGGAGGAAACACCATATATTTT.

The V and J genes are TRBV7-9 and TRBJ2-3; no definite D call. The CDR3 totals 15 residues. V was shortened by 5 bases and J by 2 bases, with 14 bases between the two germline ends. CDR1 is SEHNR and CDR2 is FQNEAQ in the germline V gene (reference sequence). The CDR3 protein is CASSRLEINTDTQYF. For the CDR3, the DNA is TGTGCCAGCAGCAGACTGGAGATCAACACAGATACGCAGTATTTT.

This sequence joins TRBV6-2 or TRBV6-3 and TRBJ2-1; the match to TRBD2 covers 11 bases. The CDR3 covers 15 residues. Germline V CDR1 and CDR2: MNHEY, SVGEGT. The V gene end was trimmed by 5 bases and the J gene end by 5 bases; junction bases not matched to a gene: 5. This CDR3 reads CASSPSGGPHNEQFF. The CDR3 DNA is TGTGCCAGCAGTCCTAGCGGGGGGCCCCACAATGAGCAGTTCTTC.

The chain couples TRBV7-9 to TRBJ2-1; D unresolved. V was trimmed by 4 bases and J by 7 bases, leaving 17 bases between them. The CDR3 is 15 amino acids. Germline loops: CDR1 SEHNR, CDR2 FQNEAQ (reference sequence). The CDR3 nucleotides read TGTGCCAGCAGCTCTCCGTTGGAGCCGCGGAATGAGCAGTTCTTC. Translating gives CASSSPLEPRNEQFF.

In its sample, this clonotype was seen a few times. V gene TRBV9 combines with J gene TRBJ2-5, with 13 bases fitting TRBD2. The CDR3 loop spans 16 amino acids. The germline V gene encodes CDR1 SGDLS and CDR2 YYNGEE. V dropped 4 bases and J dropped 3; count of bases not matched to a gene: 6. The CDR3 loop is CASSPRTSGREETQYF. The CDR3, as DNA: TGTGCCAGCAGCCCCCGGACTAGCGGGAGAGAAGAGACCCAGTACTTC.

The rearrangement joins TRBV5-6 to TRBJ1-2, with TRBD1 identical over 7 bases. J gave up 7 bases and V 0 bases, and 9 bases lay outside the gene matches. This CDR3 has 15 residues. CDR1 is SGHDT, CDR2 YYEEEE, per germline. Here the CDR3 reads CASSLVEGGGRGYTF. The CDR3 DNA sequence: TGTGCCAGCAGCTTGGTTGAAGGAGGGGGCCGTGGCTACACCTTC.

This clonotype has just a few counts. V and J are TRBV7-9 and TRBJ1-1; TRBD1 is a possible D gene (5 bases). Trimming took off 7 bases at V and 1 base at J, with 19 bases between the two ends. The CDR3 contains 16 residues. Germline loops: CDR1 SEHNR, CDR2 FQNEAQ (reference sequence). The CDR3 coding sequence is TGTGCCAGCATCCCGGGCCCGGGGAGGGGGAACACTGAAGCTTTCTTT. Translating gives CASIPGPGRGNTEAFF.

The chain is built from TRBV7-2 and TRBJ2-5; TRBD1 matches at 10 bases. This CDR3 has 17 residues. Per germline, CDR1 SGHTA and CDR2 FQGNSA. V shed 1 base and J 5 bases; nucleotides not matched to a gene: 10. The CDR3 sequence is CASSLGGGTGVWETQYF. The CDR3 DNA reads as TGTGCCAGCAGCTTAGGCGGGGGGACAGGGGTATGGGAGACCCAGTACTTC. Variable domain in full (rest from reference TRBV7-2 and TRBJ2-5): GAGVSQSPSNKVTEKGKDVELRCDPISGHTALYWYRQSLGQGLEFLIYFQGNSAPDKSGLPSDRFSAERTGGSVSTLTIQRTQQEDSAVYLCASSLGGGTGVWETQYFGPGTRLLVL.